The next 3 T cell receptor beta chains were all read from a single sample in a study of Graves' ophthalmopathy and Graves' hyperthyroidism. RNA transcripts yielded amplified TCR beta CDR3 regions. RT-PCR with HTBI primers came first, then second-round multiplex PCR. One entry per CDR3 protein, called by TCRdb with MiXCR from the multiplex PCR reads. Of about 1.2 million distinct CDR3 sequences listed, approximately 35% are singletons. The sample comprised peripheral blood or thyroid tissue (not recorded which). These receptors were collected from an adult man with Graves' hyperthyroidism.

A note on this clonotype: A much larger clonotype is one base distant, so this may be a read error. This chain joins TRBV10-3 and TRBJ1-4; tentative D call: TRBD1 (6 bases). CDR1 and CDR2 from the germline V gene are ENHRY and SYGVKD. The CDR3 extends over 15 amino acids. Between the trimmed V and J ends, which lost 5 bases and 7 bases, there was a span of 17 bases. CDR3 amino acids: CAISLQGLVAEKLFF. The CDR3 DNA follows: TGTGCCATCAGTTTACAGGGTTTGGTCGCTGAAAAACTGTTTTTT.

CDR3 in DNA: TGTGCCAGCAGCGCCCGAGGACAGGGAAAAGAGACCCAGTACTTC. Protein product: CASSARGQGKETQYF. This rearrangement joins TRBV7-9 to TRBJ2-5, with TRBD1 identical over 8 bases. Germline V CDR1 and CDR2: SEHNR, FQNEAQ (reference sequence). The junction had 8 bases not matched to a gene; V was cut back by 5 bases and J by 3 bases. The CDR3 loop spans 15 amino acids.

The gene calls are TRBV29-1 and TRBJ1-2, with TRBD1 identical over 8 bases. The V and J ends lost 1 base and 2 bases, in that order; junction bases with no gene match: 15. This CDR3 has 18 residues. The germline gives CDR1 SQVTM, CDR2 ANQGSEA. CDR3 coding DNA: TGCAGCGTTGAAGGAACCCAAAGCGGGACAGGCGCAAACTATGGCTACACCTTC. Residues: CSVEGTQSGTGANYGYTF.